The clone carrying this TCR beta chain was found a few times. The germline V and J ends were trimmed by 5 bases and 5 bases, with 7 bases remaining between them. Germline loops: CDR1 DFQATT, CDR2 SNEGSKA (reference sequence). The CDR3 consists of 10 residues. The sample belongs to a study of blood T cell repertoires in COVID-19. The overall study: In each case, the material was cDNA or gDNA derived from T cells, B-cell-depleted T cells, or PBMCs.

Some clones are missing from TCRdb's copy, which holds only in-frame ones; the method was immunoSEQ multiplex PCR. The sample has some 120,000 clones, around 83% seen once; the top ten hold 5.5% to 6.5%. The receptor's source is a man aged 80 or over with active or convalescent COVID-19. What was sequenced was peripheral blood. The rearrangement uses TRBV20-1 and TRBJ2-7; maybe TRBD1 (5 bases). The CDR3 reads CSAQGNEQYF. The CDR3 DNA reads TGCAGTGCTCAGGGTAACGAGCAGTACTTC.